This T cell receptor (beta chain) was retrieved from a study of technical replicates of blood from several donors. CDR3 length: 20 residues. The germline gives CDR1 LGHNA, CDR2 YNFKEQ. Trimming removed 3 bases from V and 4 bases from J; junction bases left unmatched: 15. Method: immunoSEQ multiplex PCR; TCRdb's copy keeps in-frame clones and lacks some. The sample gives approximately 70,000 clones, about nine tenths of which show up once; under 0.4% is in the top ten. Sequencing input: T cells isolated from PBMCs. The sequence was obtained from a human donor in good health. Some clones in this sample may be carry-over from other donors' samples. This rearrangement joins TRBV4-2 to TRBJ2-2, with TRBD2 matching 12 bases. CDR3 sequence reads: CASSHTLPASGGAVTGELFF. The CDR3 DNA reads TGTGCCAGCAGCCATACTCTTCCCGCTAGCGGGGGGGCGGTCACCGGGGAGCTGTTTTTT.